This record covers a single T cell receptor (beta chain). This sample is part of a study of control samples from healthy donors and cancer patients. TCRdb keeps only in-frame clones here, not all; method: immunoSEQ multiplex PCR. The data show about 77,000 clones, almost 95% seen once. The material sequenced was blood. This sequence was found in a woman aged 55-70 years in good health.

DNA for the CDR3: TGCAGCGTTGAACATTGGGCAGATTATGGCTACACCTTC. This sequence encodes CSVEHWADYGYTF. The chain links TRBV29-1 to TRBJ1-2; D is unresolved. Germline lookup yields CDR1 SQVTM and CDR2 ANQGSEA. V gave up 2 bases and J gave up 5 bases, with 12 bases separating them. The CDR3 length is 13 residues. The complete variable domain, with remaining parts taken from reference TRBV29-1 and TRBJ1-2, reads SAVISQKPSRDICQRGTSLTIQCQVDSQVTMMFWYRQQPGQSLTLIATANQGSEATYESGFVIDKFPISRPNLTFSTLTVSNMSPEDSSIYLCSVEHWADYGYTFGSGTRLTVV.